The 31 T cell receptor beta chains listed next were all sequenced from one sample in a study of T-cell memory formation after mild COVID-19. TCRdb used MiXCR to reprocess the 5' RACE reads, holding one entry per CDR3 protein. Of a few hundred thousand distinct CDR3 sequences in the sample, 25% to 30% were seen once. The sequenced material came from PBMCs or a T cell subset sorted from them (not recorded which). These receptors were collected from an adult woman who had mild COVID-19 (a few samples of this study predate the infection). Cell type and time point are not known.

The chain recombines TRBV4-2 with TRBJ1-5; 7 positions agree with TRBD1. Germline values: CDR1 LGHNA, CDR2 YNFKEQ. The length of the CDR3 is 15 residues. Trimming removed 0 bases from V and 8 bases from J; junction bases left unmatched: 7. The CDR3 DNA follows: TGTGCCAGCAGCCAAGATTGGGACAGTCTTAAGCCCCAGCATTTT. Its translation is CASSQDWDSLKPQHF.

The sample holds a few counts of this clonotype. V gene TRBV4-1 combines with J gene TRBJ2-5; D is unresolved. Germline lookup yields CDR1 MGHRA and CDR2 YSYEKL. Trimming took off 0 bases at V and 2 bases at J, with 10 bases between the two ends. The CDR3 loop spans 15 amino acids. CDR3 coding DNA: TGCGCCAGCAGCCAAGAGGTTCGGGCGCAAGAGACCCAGTACTTC. This gives the protein CASSQEVRAQETQYF.

V usage is TRBV27 and J usage is TRBJ1-1; 8 bases map to TRBD1. Germline V gene data show CDR1 as MNHEY and CDR2 as SMNVEV (reference sequence). CDR3 length: 13 residues. V shed 3 bases and J 7 bases; nucleotides not matched to a gene: 4. The CDR3 bases are TGTGCCAGCAGTTTTCAACAGGGGGATGAAGCTTTCTTT. The encoded protein is CASSFQQGDEAFF.

The chain is built from TRBV12-3 or TRBV12-4 and TRBJ1-1; no firm D call. The CDR3 is made up of 12 amino acids. The V end was cut by 5 bases, the J end by 6 bases, with 10 bases between. This CDR3 reads CASSRVPPEAFF. DNA for the CDR3: TGTGCCAGCAGTCGGGTCCCCCCTGAAGCTTTCTTT.

CDR3 loop: CASSQDLTSGGQSIQYF. CDR3 bases: TGCGCCAGCAGCCAAGATTTGACTAGCGGGGGACAGAGCATTCAGTACTTC. The chain is built from TRBV4-1 and TRBJ2-4; 12 positions match TRBD2. The CDR3 is made up of 17 amino acids. Germline CDR1 and CDR2: MGHRA and YSYEKL. V was pared by 0 bases and J by 9 bases, with 9 bases of the junction left unmatched.

This clonotype was seen only a few times. The chain is built from TRBV21-1 and TRBJ1-2; the table's D gene call, TRBD1, was not cross checked with the DNA. TRBV21-1 corresponds to a pseudogene. The CDR3 extends over 17 amino acids. In nucleotides, the CDR3 is TGTGCCAGCAGCAAAGAAACACACAGGGAACGGGCCTATGGCTACACCTTC. As protein: CASSKETHRERAYGYTF.

There are a few counts of this clonotype. This sequence joins TRBV27 and TRBJ2-7; perhaps TRBD1 as D (5 bases). V was shortened by 5 bases and J by 3 bases, with 11 bases between the two germline ends. The germline V gene encodes CDR1 MNHEY and CDR2 SMNVEV (reference sequence). There are 13 residues in the CDR3. The CDR3 is CASSQSQGYEQYF. CDR3 sequence (DNA): TGTGCCAGCAGTCAAAGCCAGGGCTACGAGCAGTACTTC.

This chain joins TRBV7-3 and TRBJ1-2; 8 bases are a match to TRBD1. CDR3 length: 14 residues. The V segment lost 5 bases and the J segment 6 bases; nucleotides outside the gene matches: 8. CDR1 and CDR2 from the germline V gene are SGHTA and FQGTGA. In DNA, the CDR3 is TGTGCCAGCAGCCGCGGACAGGGCTTCCATGGCTACACCTTC. Its translation is CASSRGQGFHGYTF. Drawing the rest from reference TRBV7-3 and TRBJ1-2, the complete variable domain is GAGVSQTPSNKVTEKGKYVELRCDPISGHTALYWYRQSLGQGPEFLIYFQGTGAADDSGLPNDRFFAVRPEGSVSTLKIQRTERGDSAVYLCASSRGQGFHGYTFGSGTRLTVV.

The rearrangement links TRBV6-5 to TRBJ2-7; D is possibly TRBD1 or TRBD2 (5 bases each). With 2 bases removed from V and 5 bases from J, the gap between germline ends came to 13 bases. CDR1 is MNHEY, CDR2 SVGAGI, per germline. The CDR3 spans 14 residues. The CDR3: CASSYRGPLDEQYF. For the CDR3, the DNA is TGTGCCAGCAGTTACCGGGGCCCCTTGGACGAGCAGTACTTC.

This clonotype turned up a few times. V is TRBV4-1 and J is TRBJ2-3; 9 bases align to TRBD2. With 2 bases clipped from V and 0 bases from J, the junction kept 15 bases outside the gene matches. Germline V gives CDR1 MGHRA, CDR2 YSYEKL. The CDR3 runs 20 residues. The CDR3 sequence is CASSQKIAAGGLSSTDTQYF. CDR3 in DNA: TGCGCCAGCAGCCAAAAGATCGCAGCGGGGGGTTTGTCTAGCACAGATACGCAGTATTTT.

This clonotype appeared a few times. The chain combines TRBV12-2 with TRBJ2-1; TRBD2 was called by the table and not checked on the DNA. TRBV12-2 is deemed a pseudogene. The CDR3 totals 18 residues. CDR3 sequence reads: CASRSTPRRESGYNEQFF. CDR3 DNA: TGTGCAAGTCGCTCTACCCCTCGGCGGGAGAGCGGCTACAATGAGCAGTTCTTC.

Remarks on this clonotype: A much larger clonotype is one base distant, so this may be a read error. It is likely a read error, because the conserved phenylalanine at the end of the CDR3 is missing. The CDR3 nucleotides read TGTGCCATGCGGACAGGGGGCTCCTACGAGCAGTACTTG. Its translation: CAMRTGGSYEQYL. The chain joins TRBV2 to TRBJ2-7, with 10 bases fitting TRBD1. Germline trimming cut 10 bases from V and 0 bases from J; bases unmatched to any gene: 3. The germline gives CDR1 SNHLY, CDR2 FYNNEI. This CDR3 is 13 amino acids long.

The chain recombines TRBV7-8 with TRBJ2-1; 13 bases align to TRBD2. Losses at the gene ends were 6 bases for V and 0 bases for J; bases not matched to a gene: 11. CDR3 length equals 19 residues. Germline V CDR1 and CDR2: SGHVS, FQNEAQ. CDR3 bases: TGTGCCAGCAGGGAAGCGACTAGCGGGGGGCATAGCTCCTACAATGAGCAGTTCTTC. This gives the protein CASREATSGGHSSYNEQFF.

V is TRBV6-6 and J is TRBJ2-5, with 8 bases identical to TRBD2. Germline V gives CDR1 MNHNY, CDR2 SVGAGI (reference sequence). The CDR3 has 14 amino acids. V lost 7 bases to trimming and J lost 5 bases; unmatched junction nucleotides: 9. The CDR3 sequence: CASNGRAPGETQYF. CDR3 DNA: TGTGCCAGCAACGGGAGGGCCCCCGGGGAGACCCAGTACTTC.

The chain recombines TRBV9 with TRBJ2-3; TRBD1 agrees at 8 bases. CDR1 is SGDLS, CDR2 YYNGEE, per germline. The J segment lost 4 bases and the V segment lost 7 bases, leaving 14 bases of the junction unmatched. This CDR3 has 16 amino acids. In DNA form, the CDR3 reads TGTGCCAGCCAAAGGGGCAGGGGGCGTTGGCCAGATACGCAGTATTTT. It is translated as CASQRGRGRWPDTQYF.

The chain combines TRBV29-1 with TRBJ1-1; maybe TRBD1 (6 bases). The CDR3 is 13 residues long. Germline V CDR1 and CDR2: SQVTM, ANQGSEA. V was shortened by 6 bases and J by 0 bases, with 11 bases between the two germline ends. DNA of the CDR3: TGCAGCGTAGCGACAGGAGTGAACACTGAAGCTTTCTTT. Residues: CSVATGVNTEAFF.

This clonotype was seen only a few times. The chain carries TRBV3-1 and TRBJ2-1; D gene uncertain. The CDR3 is made up of 14 amino acids. Germline assignment: CDR1 LGHDT and CDR2 YNNKEL (reference sequence). Trimming took off 0 bases at V and 4 bases at J, with 7 bases between the two ends. CDR3 amino acids: CASSQDDWYNEQFF. CDR3 in DNA: TGTGCCAGCAGCCAAGACGATTGGTACAATGAGCAGTTCTTC.

This clonotype has ten or more counts. The chain joins TRBV7-2 to TRBJ2-3; D unresolved. Per germline, CDR1 SGHTA and CDR2 FQGNSA. Trimming cost V 5 bases and J 4 bases, with 10 bases left between them. This CDR3 contains 13 residues. For the CDR3, the DNA is TGTGCCAGCAGCCGCGAACTATCAGATACGCAGTATTTT. Amino acid sequence: CASSRELSDTQYF.

This clonotype was observed a handful of times. The chain couples TRBV5-1 to TRBJ1-2, with D possibly TRBD1 on 5 matching bases. Trimming removed 0 bases at V and 8 bases at J, with 17 bases between. This CDR3 region has 15 residues. Germline CDR1 and CDR2: SGHRS and YFSETQ. The CDR3 DNA is TGCGCCAGCAGCTTGGCGTTAGGACACTCGTCGGGCTACACCTTC. Amino acids: CASSLALGHSSGYTF. Combining the CDR3 with reference TRBV5-1 and TRBJ1-2 gives the whole variable domain KAGVTQTPRYLIKTRGQQVTLSCSPISGHRSVSWYQQTPGQGLQFLFEYFSETQRNKGNFPGRFSGRQFSNSRSEMNVSTLELGDSALYLCASSLALGHSSGYTFGSGTRLTVV.

This chain connects TRBV12-3 or TRBV12-4 to TRBJ2-7; D not resolved. The CDR3 runs to 12 residues. V was clipped by 6 bases and J by 3 bases, with 9 bases between them. The CDR3 region is CASSPNFYEQYF. For the CDR3, the DNA is TGTGCCAGCAGCCCAAACTTCTACGAGCAGTACTTC.

This clonotype was seen more than once but under ten times. This chain links TRBV7-9 with TRBJ2-3; maybe TRBD1 (5 bases). The V gene's germline CDR1 is SEHNR and CDR2 FQNEAQ (reference sequence). V was clipped by 5 bases and J by 4 bases, with 19 bases between them. The CDR3 length is 16 residues. DNA for the CDR3: TGTGCCAGCAGCCGAACCGCAGGGAAGTATGCAGATACGCAGTATTTT. It is translated as CASSRTAGKYADTQYF. Supplemented by reference TRBV7-9 and TRBJ2-3, the full variable domain reads DTGVSQNPRHKITKRGQNVTFRCDPISEHNRLYWYRQTLGQGPEFLTYFQNEAQLEKSRLLSDRFSAERPKGSFSTLEIQRTEQGDSAMYLCASSRTAGKYADTQYFGPGTRLTVL.

This clonotype was seen a few times. The chain joins TRBV3-1 to TRBJ2-1; the match to TRBD1 covers 10 bases. Germline lookup yields CDR1 LGHDT and CDR2 YNNKEL (reference sequence). V lost 6 bases to trimming and J lost 7 bases; unmatched junction nucleotides: 9. This CDR3 has 15 residues. CDR3 amino acids: CASRPRDRGRNEQFF. The DNA for the CDR3 is TGTGCCAGCAGACCCCGGGACAGGGGAAGAAATGAGCAGTTCTTC.

The rearrangement joins TRBV29-1 to TRBJ2-5; D gene unclear. The CDR3 is made up of 13 amino acids. The germline CDR1 and CDR2 sequences are SQVTM and ANQGSEA. V was cut by 3 bases and J by 3 bases, with 11 bases left in between. CDR3 sequence (DNA): TGCAGCGTTGAGGTAGGGCCCGAAGAGACCCAGTACTTC. It encodes CSVEVGPEETQYF.

V and J are TRBV12-3 or TRBV12-4 and TRBJ1-6, with D possibly being TRBD1 (6 bases). The V gene lost 6 bases and the J gene lost 6 bases, with 12 bases spanning the gap. This CDR3 spans 14 amino acids. As DNA, the CDR3 is TGTGCCAGCAGCCCACCAGGGGTTAATTCACCCCTCCACTTT. It yields the protein CASSPPGVNSPLHF.

This clonotype was counted only a few times. The chain recombines TRBV12-3 or TRBV12-4 with TRBJ2-3; possibly TRBD2 for D (5 bases). V lost 3 bases and J 0 bases, leaving 19 bases between the germline ends. The CDR3 has 18 residues. The CDR3 DNA follows: TGTGCCAGCAGTTTTTCATCCCTAGCCGACACTAGCACAGATACGCAGTATTTT. Residues: CASSFSSLADTSTDTQYF.

CDR3 sequence reads: CASRAPGTPSEQYF. The CDR3 coding sequence is TGTGCCAGCAGAGCCCCCGGGACCCCGAGCGAGCAGTACTTC. The rearrangement uses TRBV2 and TRBJ2-7; D could derive from TRBD1 or TRBD2 (5 bases each). Germline values: CDR1 SNHLY, CDR2 FYNNEI. The V and J ends lost 6 bases and 6 bases respectively, with 18 bases between them. CDR3 length: 14 residues.

The table lists this clonotype with many counts. The V and J genes are TRBV20-1 and TRBJ1-1; maybe TRBD1 (5 bases). V gave up 2 bases and J gave up 0 bases, with 13 bases separating them. This CDR3 spans 15 amino acids. In germline, CDR1 is DFQATT, CDR2 SNEGSKA (reference sequence). The CDR3 is CSARTREGVNTEAFF. DNA of the CDR3: TGCAGTGCTAGAACCAGGGAAGGGGTGAACACTGAAGCTTTCTTT.

There are a few counts of this clonotype. This chain joins TRBV25-1 and TRBJ2-7; 7 bases agree with TRBD1. J gave up 2 bases and V 3 bases, and 7 bases lay outside the gene matches. The germline V gene encodes CDR1 MGHDK and CDR2 SYGVNS. The CDR3 sequence is 15 residues long. Written as DNA, the CDR3 is TGTGCCAGCAGTGACCTAGGACAGGCCGCCTACGAGCAGTACTTC. Its translation is CASSDLGQAAYEQYF.

This clonotype was found a few times. The CDR3 region has the DNA TGTGCCAGCACCCCTGGGGGGGGCTTAACAGATACGCAGTATTTT. Translating gives CASTPGGGLTDTQYF. V and J are TRBV9 and TRBJ2-3; perhaps TRBD2 as D (7 bases). V was cut by 6 bases and J by 3 bases, with 17 bases left in between. CDR3 length: 15 residues. CDR1 is SGDLS, CDR2 YYNGEE, per germline. Full variable domain (missing parts from reference TRBV9 and TRBJ2-3): DSGVTQTPKHLITATGQRVTLRCSPRSGDLSVYWYQQSLDQGLQFLIQYYNGEERAKGNILERFSAQQFPDLHSELNLSSLELGDSALYFCASTPGGGLTDTQYFGPGTRLTVL.

This clonotype was detected a few times. The J gene is TRBJ1-4, the V gene TRBV27, with a weak D call TRBD1 (6 bases). Germline V lookup: CDR1 MNHEY, CDR2 SMNVEV (reference sequence). Trimming took off 3 bases at V and 5 bases at J, with 19 bases between the two ends. The CDR3 runs to 17 residues. CDR3 residues: CASSFLGQSKGNEKLFF. The CDR3 DNA is TGTGCCAGCAGTTTCCTAGGACAGTCAAAGGGAAATGAAAAACTGTTTTTT.

This chain connects TRBV2 to TRBJ1-2; D not resolved. The germline CDR1 and CDR2 sequences are SNHLY and FYNNEI. V was shortened by 4 bases and J by 0 bases, with 15 bases between the two germline ends. The CDR3 spans 16 residues. Here the CDR3 DNA reads TGTGCCAGCAGTGCCCGGGTGAGAAAACCTAACTATGGCTACACCTTC. Its protein is CASSARVRKPNYGYTF.